This T cell receptor beta chain comes out of a study of tumor-infiltrating lymphocytes in primary liver carcinoma. Study as a whole: Measuring roughly 4.2 to 11 cm across, the tumors were staged as T1-T3 N0M0. Whole-study findings and limits: Blood had a significantly lower top-250-clone fraction than tumors did (p = 0.039).

This CDR3 spans 14 amino acids. V lost 0 bases, J lost 4 bases, and 9 bases lay in between. Germline-derived CDR1 and CDR2 are SGHNT and YENEEA. The template, approximately 500 ng total RNA, yielded TCR beta cDNA made with a constant-region primer. Three nested multiplex PCR rounds of slightly modified ARM-PCR generated TCR beta libraries. Two initial PCR rounds of about 10 cycles each paired TRBV1-TRBV30 forward primers with a C-beta reverse primer. TCRdb re-derived calls from the multiplex PCR reads in MiXCR, one entry per CDR3 protein. This sample has more than 150,000 distinct CDR3 sequences, with about 60% found just once. In addition to blood RNA drawn from unsorted whole blood, germline DNA was extracted. What was collected before surgery was 3.5 to 5 milliliters of peripheral blood. A remark on this clonotype: The antigen is undetermined. Without the conserved terminal phenylalanine or tryptophan, this CDR3 likely stems from a read error.

The chain recombines TRBV11-3 with TRBJ1-1; no firm D call. The sample was peripheral blood. The clonotype comes from a middle-aged man with primary liver carcinoma and hepatitis B virus infection. CDR3 in amino acids: CASSLDGVITEAFL. The CDR3 coding sequence is TGTGCCAGCAGCTTAGACGGGGTGATCACTGAAGCTTTCCTT.